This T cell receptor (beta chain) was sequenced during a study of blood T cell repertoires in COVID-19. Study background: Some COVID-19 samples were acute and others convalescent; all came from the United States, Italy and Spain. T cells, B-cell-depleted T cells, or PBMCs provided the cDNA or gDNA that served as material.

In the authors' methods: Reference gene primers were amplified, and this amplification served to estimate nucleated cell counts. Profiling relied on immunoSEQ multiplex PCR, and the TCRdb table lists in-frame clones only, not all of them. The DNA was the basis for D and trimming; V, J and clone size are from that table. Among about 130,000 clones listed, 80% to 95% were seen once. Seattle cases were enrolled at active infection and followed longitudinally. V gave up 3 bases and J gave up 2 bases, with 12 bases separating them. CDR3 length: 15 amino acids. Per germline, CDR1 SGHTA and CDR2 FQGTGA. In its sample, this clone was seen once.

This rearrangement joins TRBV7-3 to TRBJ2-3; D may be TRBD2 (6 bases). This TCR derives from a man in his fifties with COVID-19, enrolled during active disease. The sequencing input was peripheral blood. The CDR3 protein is CASSFMGLVTDTQYF. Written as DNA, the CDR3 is TGTGCCAGCAGCTTCATGGGACTTGTCACAGATACGCAGTATTTT.